A selection of T cell receptor beta chains follows, all from one sample in a study of blood T cell repertoires in COVID-19. Here immunoSEQ multiplex PCR was the method, and the copy in TCRdb shows in-frame clones only, minus some. The sample has about 420,000 clones, around nine tenths seen once. Sequenced: peripheral blood. The receptor source for this set is a man between 18 and 29 years old with COVID-19, enrolled during active disease. CDR3s include the opening cysteine and the closing phenylalanine or tryptophan. Each record gives: D gene, J gene, V gene, CDR3 length, clone size, CDR3 protein, CDR3 DNA. D genes are given only for firm matches. Clone sizes are given selectively: once, few, many, or a class where the clone is expanded.

-,TRBJ1-3,TRBV4-1,17,-,CASSQDRGEALGNTIYF,TGCGCCAGCAGCCAAGATCGGGGGGAAGCTCTGGGAAACACCATATATTTT
-,TRBJ1-1,TRBV7-2,14,-,CASSLHGDLTEAFF,TGTGCCAGCAGCCTCCACGGGGATCTCACTGAAGCTTTCTTT
TRBD1,TRBJ1-2,TRBV2,14,once,CASRVDREGGGYTF,TGTGCCAGCAGGGTGGACAGGGAGGGTGGTGGCTACACCTTC
TRBD2,TRBJ2-1,TRBV28,19,-,CASSPFVGASGRAYNEQFF,TGTGCCAGCAGTCCATTCGTCGGGGCTAGCGGGAGGGCCTACAATGAGCAGTTCTTC
TRBD2,TRBJ2-4,TRBV27,16,-,CASSSSGGQAKNIQYF,TGTGCCAGCAGTTCAAGCGGGGGTCAAGCCAAAAACATTCAGTACTTC
TRBD2,TRBJ2-1,TRBV19,19,few,CASSLRGAGETRSYNEQFF,TGTGCCAGTAGTCTCCGCGGAGCGGGAGAAACTCGCTCCTACAATGAGCAGTTCTTC
TRBD1,TRBJ1-3,TRBV10-2,17,once,CASSERQGALSGNTIYF,TGCGCCAGCAGTGAGAGACAGGGGGCGCTTTCTGGAAACACCATATATTTT
-,TRBJ2-1,TRBV5-1,14,-,CASSLLSSYNEQFF,TGCGCCAGCAGCTTGCTAAGCTCCTACAATGAGCAGTTCTTC
-,TRBJ1-1,TRBV5-1,14,-,CASSLAGGNTEAFF,TGCGCCAGCAGCTTGGCCGGGGGGAACACTGAAGCTTTCTTT
-,TRBJ2-1,TRBV12-3/TRBV12-4,13,-,CASAVKHYNEQFF,TGTGCCAGCGCCGTCAAACACTACAATGAGCAGTTCTTC
-,TRBJ1-1,TRBV29-1,13,once,CSVDKLVPTEAFF,TGCAGCGTTGATAAGCTGGTACCAACTGAAGCTTTCTTT
-,TRBJ1-4,TRBV10-1,17,-,CASSPPCRRGPNEKLFF,TGCGCCAGCAGTCCTCCCTGTCGCCGTGGCCCTAATGAAAAACTGTTTTTT
-,TRBJ2-5,TRBV11-3,14,-,CASSFQDGLETQYF,TGTGCCAGCAGCTTTCAGGATGGGTTAGAGACCCAGTACTTC
-,TRBJ2-1,TRBV27,15,-,CASSRRGSSYNEQFF,TGTGCCAGCAGTCGACGGGGAAGCTCCTACAATGAGCAGTTCTTC
TRBD1,TRBJ2-7,TRBV3-1/TRBV3-2,12,-,CASSDRGYEQYF,TGTGCCAGTTCGGACAGGGGCTACGAGCAGTACTTC
-,TRBJ2-3,TRBV5-1,13,-,CASSLGGTDTQYF,TGCGCCAGCAGCTTAGGGGGCACAGATACGCAGTATTTT
-,TRBJ1-3,TRBV15,16,-,CATSRGTLSSGNTIYF,TGTGCCACCAGCCGTGGGACACTTAGCTCTGGAAACACCATATATTTT
TRBD1,TRBJ1-1,TRBV6-5,14,-,CASKVVRGRTEAFF,TGTGCCAGCAAGGTTGTCAGGGGGCGCACTGAAGCTTTCTTT
TRBD1,TRBJ1-1,TRBV4-1,17,-,CASSQGTGARMNTEAFF,TGCGCCAGCAGCCAAGGGACAGGGGCGAGAATGAACACTGAAGCTTTCTTT
-,TRBJ2-6,TRBV4-1,16,-,CASSQDRGLGANVLTF,TGCGCCAGCAGCCAAGACAGGGGTCTGGGGGCCAACGTCCTGACTTTC
-,TRBJ2-2,TRBV18,16,once,CASSPLNGGDTGELFF,TGTGCCAGCTCACCACTTAACGGCGGAGACACCGGGGAGCTGTTTTTT
-,TRBJ1-2,TRBV6-7,13,-,CARRGGGNYGYTF,TGTGCCAGGAGAGGCGGGGGGAACTATGGCTACACCTTC
-,TRBJ2-5,TRBV6-5,15,-,CASSYFNGGTETQYF,TGTGCCAGCAGTTACTTCAACGGGGGTACGGAGACCCAGTACTTC
-,TRBJ2-1,TRBV6-4,12,-,CASSDSGGEQFF,TGTGCCAGCAGTGACTCAGGCGGGGAGCAGTTCTTC
-,TRBJ1-6,TRBV24-1,13,-,CATAQDSDSPLHF,TGTGCCACCGCGCAGGACTCAGATTCACCCCTCCACTTT
-,TRBJ2-7,TRBV2,15,-,CASRDAGQALYEQYF,TGTGCCAGCAGAGACGCGGGGCAGGCTCTCTACGAGCAGTACTTC
TRBD1,TRBJ1-1,TRBV2,12,-,CASNKQGTEAFF,TGTGCCAGCAATAAACAGGGGACTGAAGCTTTCTTT
TRBD1,TRBJ2-3,TRBV2,13,-,CASSEITGGTQYF,TGTGCCAGCAGTGAAATAACAGGGGGTACGCAGTATTTT